A selection of T cell receptor beta chains follows, all from one sample in a study of CD8 T cells in ankylosing spondylitis. TCRdb analysed the 5' RACE reads with MiXCR anew, one entry per CDR3 protein. The sample contains fewer than 400,000 distinct CDR3 sequences, about a fifth of which appear only once. The sequenced material came from blood, either unsorted or a sorted T cell fraction (not recorded which). The origin of the receptors is a male donor with ankylosing spondylitis. The CDR3 runs from the conserved cysteine through the conserved F or W. The D gene is left open where the match is weak. A row's size may be missing; if present it is once, few, many or a size class.

TGCAGTGCTCGCCAAGGCGAGGGGTACAATGAGCAGTTCTTC,CSARQGEGYNEQFF,TRBJ2-1,TRBV20-1,NA,NA
TGCAGTGCTAAGCGGGACACCCACTCCTACGAGCAGTACTTC,CSAKRDTHSYEQYF,TRBJ2-7,TRBV20-1,NA,NA
TGTGCCAGCAGCCAAGTAGCGCTAGCGGAAAGAAATGAGCAGTTCTTC,CASSQVALAERNEQFF,TRBJ2-1,TRBV3-1,TRBD2,few
TGCAGCGTGGTAGGGTCAGGGAGCCTCTACGAGCAGTACTTC,CSVVGSGSLYEQYF,TRBJ2-7,TRBV29-1,NA,NA
TGCAGTGCTAGCTTACCGGGACAGAATTCACCCCTCCACTTT,CSASLPGQNSPLHF,TRBJ1-6,TRBV20-1,TRBD1,NA
TGTGCCAGCAGTTTAGACAGGAGACCCTTCTACGAGCAGTACTTC,CASSLDRRPFYEQYF,TRBJ2-7,TRBV12-3/TRBV12-4,NA,few
TGTGCCAGCAGTGCCGCGGGGGGTTCACCCCTCCACTTT,CASSAAGGSPLHF,TRBJ1-6,TRBV12-3/TRBV12-4,NA,few
TGCAGTGCTCCCACAGGGGCCAGGACCTATGGCTACACCTTC,CSAPTGARTYGYTF,TRBJ1-2,TRBV20-1,TRBD1,few
TGTGCCAGCAGCCTGCAAGGTGGGGACGCCTCCTACGAGCAGTACTTC,CASSLQGGDASYEQYF,TRBJ2-7,TRBV6-1,NA,NA
TGTGCCATCAGTGAGCGGGACAGGGCAACCTTCGATGGCTACACCTTC,CAISERDRATFDGYTF,TRBJ1-2,TRBV10-3,TRBD1,NA
TGCAGCGCCGGGACTAGCGGGATTGGGGAGCAGTTCTTC,CSAGTSGIGEQFF,TRBJ2-1,TRBV29-1,TRBD2,NA
TGCAGTGCTAGAGATAGCCAGTTAAATAATTCACCCCTCCACTTT,CSARDSQLNNSPLHF,TRBJ1-6,TRBV20-1,NA,NA
TGTGCCAGCAGTTTCGGGGCGGAAGGAAACACCATATATTTT,CASSFGAEGNTIYF,TRBJ1-3,TRBV12-3/TRBV12-4,NA,few
TGTGCCAGCAGTTTTCAGGGTGAGCACACTGAAGCTTTCTTT,CASSFQGEHTEAFF,TRBJ1-1,TRBV12-3/TRBV12-4,NA,NA
TGTGCCAGCAGTTTTAGGGGACAGGGAAATAGGGATACGCAGTATTTT,CASSFRGQGNRDTQYF,TRBJ2-3,TRBV12-3/TRBV12-4,TRBD1,few
TGCAGTGCTAGAGTGGGACTAGACTACGAGCAGTACTTC,CSARVGLDYEQYF,TRBJ2-7,TRBV20-1,TRBD2,few
TGTGCCAGCACGGGGTTGAGGAACACTGAAGCTTTCTTT,CASTGLRNTEAFF,TRBJ1-1,TRBV2,NA,few
TGTGCCAGCAGCCAAGGACAGACTTACTTCTCTTCCTACGAGCAGTACTTC,CASSQGQTYFSSYEQYF,TRBJ2-7,TRBV7-9,NA,NA
TGCGCCAGCAGCTTGGTACTAGTCGGAACGCCCACACACACAGATACGCAGTATTTT,CASSLVLVGTPTHTDTQYF,TRBJ2-3,TRBV5-1,NA,NA
TGTGCCAGCAGTGAAACTGGGGTTTATGGACAGCCCCAGCATTTT,CASSETGVYGQPQHF,TRBJ1-5,TRBV6-4,NA,NA
TGTGCCAGCAGCCAAGCGATACAGGGGGGCCAGCCCCAGCATTTT,CASSQAIQGGQPQHF,TRBJ1-5,TRBV3-1,TRBD1,once
TGTGCCAGCTTAGGCATTGAGCAGTTCTTC,CASLGIEQFF,TRBJ2-1,TRBV25-1,NA,few
TGTGCCATCAGGGCAGGGGAAGCGGGTGTCTATGGCTACACCTTC,CAIRAGEAGVYGYTF,TRBJ1-2,TRBV10-3,NA,few
TGTGCCAGCAGCGTAGTTGAGGGTCACGAGCAGTACTTC,CASSVVEGHEQYF,TRBJ2-7,TRBV9,NA,few
TGTGCCAGCAGCCGCGGACTAGCCCCAGAGACCCAGTACTTC,CASSRGLAPETQYF,TRBJ2-5,TRBV7-2,TRBD2,few
TGCAGTGCGGGAGCGACTAGCCAAGCCTACAATGAGCAGTTCTTC,CSAGATSQAYNEQFF,TRBJ2-1,TRBV20-1,TRBD2,NA
TGCAGCGCTCGTGGGACTAGCGGGAGACGGGCAAATGAGCAGTTCTTC,CSARGTSGRRANEQFF,TRBJ2-1,TRBV29-1,TRBD2,many
TGTGCCAGCACGCTAGCGGGGACAAATGAGCAGTTCTTC,CASTLAGTNEQFF,TRBJ2-1,TRBV6-1,TRBD2,once
TGTGCCAGCACCCGGACTAGCGGGAGGAGCTCCTACAATGAGCAGTTCTTC,CASTRTSGRSSYNEQFF,TRBJ2-1,TRBV28,TRBD2,few
TGTGCCAGCGGGCAGGGGGATTCACCCCTCCACTTT,CASGQGDSPLHF,TRBJ1-6,TRBV6-5,TRBD1,many
TGTGCCAGCACAAACACGGGGCTCCGCCTCGACGAGCAGTACTTC,CASTNTGLRLDEQYF,TRBJ2-7,TRBV28,NA,few
TGTGCCACCAGTGGTATGGCGGCTAGCACAGATACGCAGTATTTT,CATSGMAASTDTQYF,TRBJ2-3,TRBV24-1,NA,few
TGTGCCACCAGTGAGCCCGGGACTAGCGGGTTCTCGATCTCGGGTACGCAGTATTTT,CATSEPGTSGFSISGTQYF,TRBJ2-3,TRBV24-1,TRBD2,few
TGCGCCAGCAGCCGGACAGGGGTGGCCTACGAGCAGTACTTC,CASSRTGVAYEQYF,TRBJ2-7,TRBV4-1,TRBD1,NA
TGTGCCAGCTCACAGAGAACCGGGACAGGAGGCTCTGGGGCCAACGTCCTGACTTTC,CASSQRTGTGGSGANVLTF,TRBJ2-6,TRBV18,TRBD1,NA
TGTGCCACCAGTGTCGGGACTAGCGGGAGGTACACAGATACGCAGTATTTT,CATSVGTSGRYTDTQYF,TRBJ2-3,TRBV24-1,TRBD2,once
TGTGCCAGCAGCTTGACGGGGTTAGATACGCAGTATTTT,CASSLTGLDTQYF,TRBJ2-3,TRBV5-4,NA,few
TGCAGCGTTGAGGGCGCCGGTACTAGCTTGTACAATGAGCAGTTCTTC,CSVEGAGTSLYNEQFF,TRBJ2-1,TRBV29-1,NA,NA
TGTGCCACCAGTGGGACAGGTTTTAGCGGGGGTGATACGCAGTATTTT,CATSGTGFSGGDTQYF,TRBJ2-3,TRBV24-1,TRBD2,NA
TGCAGCGTTGGGAACAGGGCCGTCAAGGAAGCTTTCTTT,CSVGNRAVKEAFF,TRBJ1-1,TRBV29-1,NA,NA
TGTGCCAGCGGGGGGGCGGGGGCGAACACCGGGGAGCTGTTTTTT,CASGGAGANTGELFF,TRBJ2-2,TRBV11-2,NA,few
TGTTTCATGAGGGACAGCGTCTACGAGCAGTACTTC,CFMRDSVYEQYF,TRBJ2-7,TRBV12-3/TRBV12-4,TRBD1,NA
TGCGCCAGCAGCTCCGGGACCGTCGATTCGTTCTTT,CASSSGTVDSFF,TRBJ1-1,TRBV5-1,NA,NA
TGTGCCAGCGCCATGGGTAGCAATCAGCCCCAGCATTTT,CASAMGSNQPQHF,TRBJ1-5,TRBV2,NA,many
TGCAGTGCTAGAGATTACAGGGTGAACACTGAAGCTTTCTTT,CSARDYRVNTEAFF,TRBJ1-1,TRBV20-1,NA,NA
TGTGCCAGCAGTTCCCCAGGACAGGGGGCTTACAATGAGCAGTTCTTC,CASSSPGQGAYNEQFF,TRBJ2-1,TRBV27,TRBD1,few
TGTGCCATCAGATCGGACAGGGGGTCATACGAGCAGTACTTC,CAIRSDRGSYEQYF,TRBJ2-7,TRBV10-3,TRBD1,many
TGCGCCAGCAGCTCTCGTGCCCAGAAACCGTGGTCTGGAAACACCATATATTTT,CASSSRAQKPWSGNTIYF,TRBJ1-3,TRBV5-1,NA,NA
TGTGCCAGCAGCTACGGGACGGCCGACTATGGCTACACCTTC,CASSYGTADYGYTF,TRBJ1-2,TRBV7-9,NA,NA